This TCR beta chain was recovered during a study of T cells after somatic rescue of genetic block. Assay: immunoSEQ multiplex PCR; the TCRdb copy retains only in-frame clones and omits some. The data show 55,000 to 70,000 clones, about 90% seen once. CDR1 and CDR2 from the germline V gene are MDHEN and SYDVKM. This CDR3 region has 15 residues. V dropped 2 bases and J dropped 4; count of bases not matched to a gene: 7. The material sequenced was peripheral blood mononuclear cells (PBMCs). The chain employs TRBV28 and TRBJ2-5, with 7 bases lining up with TRBD2. This clonotype was sampled from a man aged 40-50 years. The CDR3, as DNA: TGTGCCAGCAGTTTAAATCGGGAGGCAGCAGAGACCCAGTACTTC. This gives the protein CASSLNREAAETQYF.